Included here is one T cell receptor beta chain sequence, with context. Germline V gene lookup returns CDR1 SGDLS and CDR2 YYNGEE. V trimming: 4 bases; J trimming: 5 bases; junction bases outside the gene matches: 11. This CDR3 is built from 15 residues. These data come from a study of T cell responses to AZD1222 COVID-19 vaccine. The data were produced by immunoSEQ multiplex PCR, yet TCRdb's version contains in-frame clones alone and is incomplete. The sample includes about 70,000 clones, 70% to 90% seen only once; the top ten take around 5.1%. Sequencing used peripheral blood, obtained on day 0 of MenACWY control vaccination. The rearrangement joins TRBV9 to TRBJ2-5; 7 bases are shared with TRBD1. This clonotype originated in an adult in good health. CDR3 nucleotides: TGTGCCAGCAGCCCTTGGACAGGCCCGAGGGAGACCCAGTACTTC. It translates to CASSPWTGPRETQYF.